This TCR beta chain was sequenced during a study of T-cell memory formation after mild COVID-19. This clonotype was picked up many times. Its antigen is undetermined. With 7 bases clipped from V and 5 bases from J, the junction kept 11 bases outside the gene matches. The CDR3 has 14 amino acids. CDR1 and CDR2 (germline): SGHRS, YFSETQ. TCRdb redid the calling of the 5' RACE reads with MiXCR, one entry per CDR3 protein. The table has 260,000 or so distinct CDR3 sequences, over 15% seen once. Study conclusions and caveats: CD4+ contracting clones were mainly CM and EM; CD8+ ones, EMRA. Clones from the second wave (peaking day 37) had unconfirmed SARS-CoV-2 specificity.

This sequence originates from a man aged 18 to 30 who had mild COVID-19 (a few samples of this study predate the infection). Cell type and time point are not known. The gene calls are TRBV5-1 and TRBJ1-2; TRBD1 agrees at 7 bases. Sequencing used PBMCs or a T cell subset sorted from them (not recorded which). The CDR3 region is CASYPGQQTYGYTF. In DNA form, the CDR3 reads TGCGCCAGCTACCCGGGACAGCAAACTTATGGCTACACCTTC.